The 6 T cell receptor beta chains below were found in one sample sequenced in a study of radiotherapy plus CTLA-4 blockade in lung cancer. The data were produced by immunoSEQ multiplex PCR, yet TCRdb's version contains in-frame clones alone and is incomplete. The sample comprises roughly 130,000 clones, 85% to 90% of which are singletons, and roughly 7% rests with the top ten. Sequenced here: peripheral blood, sampled from a patient treated with radiotherapy plus ipilimumab. These receptors all stem from a human donor with non-small cell lung cancer that progressed on radiotherapy plus ipilimumab.

This clone was observed a handful of times. This chain joins TRBV12-5 and TRBJ2-7; TRBD1 is a possible D gene (5 bases). Germline CDR1 is LGHNT and CDR2 is FRNRAP. The CDR3 runs 12 residues. V was trimmed by 8 bases and J by 5 bases, leaving 13 bases between them. CDR3 protein: CASTQGYDEQYF. The CDR3 DNA reads as TGTGCTAGTACCCAGGGTTACGACGAGCAGTACTTC.

This clone was found a few times. The CDR3 sequence is CASSPRDTGGTEAFF. The CDR3 bases are TGTGCCAGCTCACCTAGGGATACAGGGGGCACTGAAGCTTTCTTT. V and J are TRBV18 and TRBJ1-1; 8 bases are a match to TRBD1. CDR3 length equals 15 residues. V lost 3 bases to trimming and J lost 4 bases; unmatched junction nucleotides: 7. Germline CDR1 is KGHSH and CDR2 is LQKENI.

This clone was seen more than once but under ten times. The chain uses TRBV5-6 and TRBJ1-3; D gene unclear. The CDR3 runs 13 residues. Germline V gene data show CDR1 as SGHDT and CDR2 as YYEEEE. Trimming took off 5 bases at V and 3 bases at J, with 9 bases between the two ends. The CDR3 reads CASSSPFGNTIYF. DNA of the CDR3: TGTGCCAGCAGTTCCCCATTTGGAAACACCATATATTTT. The entire variable domain, with the rest obtained from reference TRBV5-6 and TRBJ1-3, is as follows: DAGVTQSPTHLIKTRGQQVTLRCSPKSGHDTVSWYQQALGQGPQFIFQYYEEEERQRGNFPDRFSGHQFPNYSSELNVNALLLGDSALYLCASSSPFGNTIYFGEGSWLTVV.

The gene calls are TRBV5-6 and TRBJ2-2, with 11 bases matching TRBD2. Trimming cost V 3 bases and J 1 base; bases outside gene matches: 8. The CDR3 runs to 18 residues. CDR1 is SGHDT and CDR2 is YYEEEE in the germline V gene. CDR3 sequence reads: CASSSTWGLAVNTGELFF. The CDR3 nucleotides read TGTGCCAGCAGCTCCACTTGGGGACTAGCGGTGAACACCGGGGAGCTGTTTTTT.

This sequence joins TRBV18 and TRBJ1-3, with 10 nucleotides matching TRBD1. CDR1 and CDR2 from the germline V gene are KGHSH and LQKENI. This CDR3 region has 17 residues. J was trimmed by 0 bases and V by 2 bases; bases with no gene match: 4. CDR3: CASSPRTGGDSGNTIYF. The DNA of the CDR3 is TGTGCCAGCTCACCAAGGACAGGGGGGGACTCTGGAAACACCATATATTTT.

The gene calls are TRBV18 and TRBJ2-1; D may be TRBD1 (5 bases). The CDR3 sequence is 14 residues long. The germline V gene has CDR1 KGHSH and CDR2 LQKENI. V was trimmed by 4 bases and J by 5 bases, leaving 12 bases between them. The CDR3, as DNA: TGTGCCAGCTCACTTTCCAGGGTGGACAATGAGCAGTTCTTC. Encoded protein: CASSLSRVDNEQFF. Variable domain in full (rest from reference TRBV18 and TRBJ2-1): NAGVMQNPRHLVRRRGQEARLRCSPMKGHSHVYWYRQLPEEGLKFMVYLQKENIIDESGMPKERFSAEFPKEGPSILRIQQVVRGDSAAYFCASSLSRVDNEQFFGPGTRLTVL.